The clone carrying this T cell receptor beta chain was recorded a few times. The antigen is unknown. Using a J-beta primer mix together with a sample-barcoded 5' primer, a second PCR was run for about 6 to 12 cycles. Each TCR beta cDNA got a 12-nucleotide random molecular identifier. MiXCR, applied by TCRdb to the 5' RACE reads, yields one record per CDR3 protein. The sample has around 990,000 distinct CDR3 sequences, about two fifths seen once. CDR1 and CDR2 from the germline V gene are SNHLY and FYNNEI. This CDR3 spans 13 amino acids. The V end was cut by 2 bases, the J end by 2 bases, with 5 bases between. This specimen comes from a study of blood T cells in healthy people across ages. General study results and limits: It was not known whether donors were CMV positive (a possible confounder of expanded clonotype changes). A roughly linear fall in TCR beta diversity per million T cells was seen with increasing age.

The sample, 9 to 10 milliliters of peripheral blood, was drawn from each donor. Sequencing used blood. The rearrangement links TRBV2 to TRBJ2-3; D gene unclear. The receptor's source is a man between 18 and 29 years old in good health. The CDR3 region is CASSEPFTDTQYF. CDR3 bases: TGTGCCAGCAGTGAACCCTTCACAGATACGCAGTATTTT. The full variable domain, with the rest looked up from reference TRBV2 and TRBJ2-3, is EPEVTQTPSHQVTQMGQEVILRCVPISNHLYFYWYRQILGQKVEFLVSFYNNEISEKSEIFDDQFSVERPDGSNFTLKIRSTKLEDSAMYFCASSEPFTDTQYFGPGTRLTVL.